Listed below are T cell receptor beta chains from one sample, sequenced in a study of blood T cell repertoires in COVID-19. Generated by immunoSEQ multiplex PCR, the TCRdb table keeps only in-frame clones and is missing some. The repertoire holds 200,000 to 250,000 clones, with around 87% as singletons. Input material: PBMCs or T cells enriched from blood (not recorded which). These TCRs come from a man aged 25-40 years in a cohort exposed to, infected with or recovered from COVID-19 (not recorded which). CDR3s include the opening cysteine and the closing phenylalanine or tryptophan. Each record gives: V gene, D gene, J gene, clone size, CDR3 DNA, CDR3 protein. A D gene is named only where the DNA matches it firmly. The size of a clone is reported for some rows only, either as once, few or many, or as a class for expanded clones.

V gene: TRBV19
D gene: TRBD1
J gene: TRBJ1-5
clone size: NA
CDR3 DNA: TGTGCCAGTAGTATAGATGTCAAGGGGGCGATCAATCAGCCCCAGCATTTT
CDR3 protein: CASSIDVKGAINQPQHF

V gene: TRBV4-1
D gene: NA
J gene: TRBJ2-5
clone size: NA
CDR3 DNA: TGCGCCAGCAGCCAAGATCCTGGGGCTGGGGAGACCCAGTACTTC
CDR3 protein: CASSQDPGAGETQYF

V gene: TRBV7-9
D gene: NA
J gene: TRBJ2-4
clone size: NA
CDR3 DNA: TGTGCCAGCAGCATTACTATCACAGGATTGGGGAACATTCAGTACTTC
CDR3 protein: CASSITITGLGNIQYF

V gene: TRBV5-8
D gene: NA
J gene: TRBJ1-1
clone size: NA
CDR3 DNA: TGTGCCAGCAGCACTTGGGTAGCGGAAGCTTTCTTT
CDR3 protein: CASSTWVAEAFF

V gene: TRBV19
D gene: TRBD2
J gene: TRBJ2-7
clone size: NA
CDR3 DNA: TGTGCCAGTAGTATAGGGGGGAGGGCCTCCGGGCCCTACGAGCAGTACTTC
CDR3 protein: CASSIGGRASGPYEQYF

V gene: TRBV7-6
D gene: NA
J gene: TRBJ1-5
clone size: few
CDR3 DNA: TGTGCCAGCAGCTCACAGGGCAATCAGCCCCAGCATTTT
CDR3 protein: CASSSQGNQPQHF

V gene: TRBV4-1
D gene: TRBD2
J gene: TRBJ2-3
clone size: NA
CDR3 DNA: TGCGCCAGCAGCCAATCAGCTAGCGGGAGTTCAGATACGCAGTATTTT
CDR3 protein: CASSQSASGSSDTQYF

V gene: TRBV18
D gene: TRBD1
J gene: TRBJ1-4
clone size: NA
CDR3 DNA: TGTGCCAGCTCGCCGGACAGGGCAACTAATGAAAAACTGTTTTTT
CDR3 protein: CASSPDRATNEKLFF

V gene: TRBV11-2
D gene: NA
J gene: TRBJ1-2
clone size: NA
CDR3 DNA: TGTGCCAGCGGCGGGTTGGGCTACACCTTC
CDR3 protein: CASGGLGYTF

V gene: TRBV6-5
D gene: NA
J gene: TRBJ1-2
clone size: few
CDR3 DNA: TGTGCCAGCATGCCCAGGGGACGCCGGGGCGGCTACACCTTC
CDR3 protein: CASMPRGRRGGYTF

V gene: TRBV3-1/TRBV3-2
D gene: TRBD1
J gene: TRBJ2-2
clone size: NA
CDR3 DNA: TGTGCCAGCAGCGCTAGGGACAGGGGGGCCGGGGAGCTGTTTTTT
CDR3 protein: CASSARDRGAGELFF

V gene: TRBV5-4
D gene: TRBD1
J gene: TRBJ1-2
clone size: once
CDR3 DNA: TGTGCCAGCAGCTCTCCCCTTGGGGACAGGGCTCGCTACACCTTC
CDR3 protein: CASSSPLGDRARYTF

V gene: TRBV2
D gene: NA
J gene: TRBJ2-2
clone size: NA
CDR3 DNA: TGTGCCAGCAGTGAGCGGGCCGGAATTCCCCTGAACACCGGGGAGCTGTTTTTT
CDR3 protein: CASSERAGIPLNTGELFF

V gene: TRBV19
D gene: TRBD1
J gene: TRBJ1-2
clone size: NA
CDR3 DNA: TGTGCCAGTAGTCCCCAGACGGGACAGGGGGTAGGAGGTTCGGCTTACACCTTC
CDR3 protein: CASSPQTGQGVGGSAYTF

V gene: TRBV5-5
D gene: NA
J gene: TRBJ1-5
clone size: once
CDR3 DNA: TGTGCCAGCAGCTTGGCGCCCAGGGCTAGCAATCAGCCCCAGCATTTT
CDR3 protein: CASSLAPRASNQPQHF

V gene: TRBV5-8
D gene: TRBD1
J gene: TRBJ1-2
clone size: NA
CDR3 DNA: TGTGCCAGCAGCCCGTGGGGGACAGGGGGCCTCCCTGTCTATGGCTACACCTTC
CDR3 protein: CASSPWGTGGLPVYGYTF

V gene: TRBV5-6
D gene: NA
J gene: TRBJ1-2
clone size: NA
CDR3 DNA: TGTGCCAGCAGCTTGGGTCCGGACAGCTTCTACTCTAACTATGGCTACACCTTC
CDR3 protein: CASSLGPDSFYSNYGYTF

V gene: TRBV12-3/TRBV12-4
D gene: TRBD1
J gene: TRBJ2-7
clone size: NA
CDR3 DNA: TGTGCCAGCAGACAGGGGACCTCCTACGAGCAGTACTTC
CDR3 protein: CASRQGTSYEQYF

V gene: TRBV14
D gene: NA
J gene: TRBJ2-1
clone size: NA
CDR3 DNA: TGTGCCAGCAGCCAAGGGACTTTTCAGTTCTTC
CDR3 protein: CASSQGTFQFF

V gene: TRBV2
D gene: TRBD2
J gene: TRBJ2-2
clone size: NA
CDR3 DNA: TGTGCCAGCATCCTCCCAGGGACTAGTCGGCCCCTCACCGGGGAGCTGTTTTTT
CDR3 protein: CASILPGTSRPLTGELFF

V gene: TRBV7-3
D gene: NA
J gene: TRBJ2-2
clone size: NA
CDR3 DNA: TGTGCCAGCAGCCCTAGCCTGAGCAGCGGGGAGCTGTTTTTT
CDR3 protein: CASSPSLSSGELFF

V gene: TRBV7-7
D gene: TRBD1
J gene: TRBJ2-5
clone size: NA
CDR3 DNA: TGTGCTAGCAGCTTAGCCGGCGGGACAGGACGAGGTAGAGAGACCCAGTACTTC
CDR3 protein: CASSLAGGTGRGRETQYF

V gene: TRBV7-3
D gene: NA
J gene: TRBJ2-7
clone size: few
CDR3 DNA: TGTGCCAGCAGCTTAGCGCATTCCTACGAGCAGTACTTC
CDR3 protein: CASSLAHSYEQYF

V gene: TRBV9
D gene: NA
J gene: TRBJ1-3
clone size: once
CDR3 DNA: TGTGCCAGCAGCAACAGGGATGGGTCTGGAAACACCATATATTTT
CDR3 protein: CASSNRDGSGNTIYF

V gene: TRBV5-4
D gene: NA
J gene: TRBJ2-3
clone size: NA
CDR3 DNA: TGTGCCAGCAGCTTTTCAAGCACAGATACGCAGTATTTT
CDR3 protein: CASSFSSTDTQYF

V gene: TRBV20-1
D gene: NA
J gene: TRBJ1-6
clone size: NA
CDR3 DNA: TGCAGTGCTAGTGAGGGGCCCCCTTCATATAATTCACCCCTCCACTTT
CDR3 protein: CSASEGPPSYNSPLHF